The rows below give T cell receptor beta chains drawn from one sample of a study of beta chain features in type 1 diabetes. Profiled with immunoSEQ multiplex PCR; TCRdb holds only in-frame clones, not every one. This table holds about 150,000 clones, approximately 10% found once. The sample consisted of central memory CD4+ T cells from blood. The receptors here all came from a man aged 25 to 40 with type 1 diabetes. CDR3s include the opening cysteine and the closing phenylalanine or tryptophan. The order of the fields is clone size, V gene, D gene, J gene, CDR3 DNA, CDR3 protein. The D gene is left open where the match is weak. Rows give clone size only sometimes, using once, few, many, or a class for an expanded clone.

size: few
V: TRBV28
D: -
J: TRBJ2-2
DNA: TGTGCCAGCAGGGAGGTGAACACCGGGGAGCTGTTTTTT
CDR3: CASREVNTGELFF

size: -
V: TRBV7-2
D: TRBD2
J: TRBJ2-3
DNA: TGTGCCAGCAGCCCTCCTAGCGGGAGGGCGGCAGATACGCAGTATTTT
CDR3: CASSPPSGRAADTQYF

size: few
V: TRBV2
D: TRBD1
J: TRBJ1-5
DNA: TGTGCCAGCAGTACCACAGGGGTAGGGCCCCAGCATTTT
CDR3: CASSTTGVGPQHF

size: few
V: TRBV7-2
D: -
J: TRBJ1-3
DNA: TGTGCCAGCAGCTTGATGCAGGGCGCCGGAAACACCATATATTTT
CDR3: CASSLMQGAGNTIYF

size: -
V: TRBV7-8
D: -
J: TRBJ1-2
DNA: TGTGCCAGCAGCTCCTGGACAAACGTCTATGGCTACACCTTC
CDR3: CASSSWTNVYGYTF

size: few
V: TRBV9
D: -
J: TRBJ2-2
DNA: TGTGCCAGCAGGGGTACAGGGAGTAACACCGGGGAGCTGTTTTTT
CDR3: CASRGTGSNTGELFF

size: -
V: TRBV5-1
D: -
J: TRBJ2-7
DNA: TGCGCCAGCAGCTTGACGTTGGTGGCGCAGGGCACCCTCAGCTCCTACGAGCAGTACTTC
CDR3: CASSLTLVAQGTLSSYEQYF

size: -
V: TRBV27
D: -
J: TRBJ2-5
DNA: TGTGCCAGCAGTGGCCCTCAAGAGACCCAGTACTTC
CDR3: CASSGPQETQYF

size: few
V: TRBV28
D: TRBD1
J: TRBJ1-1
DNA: TGTGCCAGCAGTTTGACAGGGGCTCGCACTGAAGCTTTCTTT
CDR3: CASSLTGARTEAFF

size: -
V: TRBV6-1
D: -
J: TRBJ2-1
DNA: TGTGCCAGCATCAAGGACAACTCCTACAATGAGCAGTTCTTC
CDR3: CASIKDNSYNEQFF

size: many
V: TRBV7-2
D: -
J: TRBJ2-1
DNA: TGTGCCAGCCGGCGGGGCGACTCCTACAATGAGCAGTTCTTC
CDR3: CASRRGDSYNEQFF

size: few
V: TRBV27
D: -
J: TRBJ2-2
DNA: TGTGCCAGCAGGTCCTTCGGGGAGCTGTTTTTT
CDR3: CASRSFGELFF

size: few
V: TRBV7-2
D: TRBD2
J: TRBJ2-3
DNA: TGTGCCAGCAGCTTAGAGGCTAGCGGGAGCGCGGCCACAGATACGCAGTATTTT
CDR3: CASSLEASGSAATDTQYF

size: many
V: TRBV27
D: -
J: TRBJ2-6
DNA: TGTGCCAGCAGTTCTTTAGGGGGTGCCGTCCTGACTTTC
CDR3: CASSSLGGAVLTF

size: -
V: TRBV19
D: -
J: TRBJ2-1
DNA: TGTGCCAGTAGTATCTCGTTTGCTAGCAGGTCTGAGCAGTTCTTC
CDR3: CASSISFASRSEQFF

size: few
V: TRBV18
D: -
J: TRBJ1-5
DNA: TGTGCCAGCTCACCACGACAACAGGAGCCCCAGCATTTT
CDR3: CASSPRQQEPQHF

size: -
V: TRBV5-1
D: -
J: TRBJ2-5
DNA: TGCGCCAGCAGCTTGGCCGCAGGCCAAGAGACCCAGTACTTC
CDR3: CASSLAAGQETQYF

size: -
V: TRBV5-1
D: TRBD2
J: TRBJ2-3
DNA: TGCGCCAGCAGCTCAAGTAGTAGCGGGAGCCCAGATACGCAGTATTTT
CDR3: CASSSSSSGSPDTQYF

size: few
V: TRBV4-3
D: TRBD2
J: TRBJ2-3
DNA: TGCGCCAGCAGCAGGGCGGGAGGGCCTAATACGCAGTATTTT
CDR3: CASSRAGGPNTQYF

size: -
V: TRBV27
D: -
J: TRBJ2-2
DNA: TGTGCCAGCAGTTTAATGAGTTCGCCGACCGGGGAGCTGTTTTTT
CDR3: CASSLMSSPTGELFF

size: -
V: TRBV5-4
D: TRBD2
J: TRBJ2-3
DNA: TGTGCCAGCAGCCGAGCTAGCGGGAGGGCCGCAGATACGCAGTATTTT
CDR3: CASSRASGRAADTQYF

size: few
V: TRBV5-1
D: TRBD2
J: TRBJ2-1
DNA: TGCGCCAGCAGCTTCCTAGCGGGGGCCTCTGGGGTGTATGAGCAGTTCTTC
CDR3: CASSFLAGASGVYEQFF

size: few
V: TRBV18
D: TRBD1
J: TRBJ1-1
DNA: TGTGCCAGCTCACGTACCCTGACAGGGTCGTCCACTGAAGCTTTCTTT
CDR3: CASSRTLTGSSTEAFF

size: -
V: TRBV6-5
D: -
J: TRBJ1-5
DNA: TGTGCCAGCAGTTACTCGACAGATCAGCCCCAGCATTTT
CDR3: CASSYSTDQPQHF

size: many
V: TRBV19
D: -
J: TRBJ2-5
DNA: TGTGCCAGCAACGAAGCGGGCTTGAGGGGGACCCAGTACTTC
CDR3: CASNEAGLRGTQYF

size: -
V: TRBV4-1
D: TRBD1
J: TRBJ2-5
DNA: TGCGCCAGCAGCCAAACAGGGGGGACCCAGTACTTC
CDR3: CASSQTGGTQYF

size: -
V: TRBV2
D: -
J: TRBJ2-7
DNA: TGTGCCAGGTCGACAGGCGGATCCTACGAGCAGTACTTC
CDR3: CARSTGGSYEQYF

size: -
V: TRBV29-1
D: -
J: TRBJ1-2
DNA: TGCAGCGTCGCGGATGCTAACTATGGCTACACCTTC
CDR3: CSVADANYGYTF

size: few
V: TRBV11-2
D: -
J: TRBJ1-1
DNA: TGTGCCAGCAGCTTAAAGAGGGACACTGAAGCTTTCTTT
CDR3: CASSLKRDTEAFF

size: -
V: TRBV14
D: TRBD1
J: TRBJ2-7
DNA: TGTGCCAGCCCAAGACAGAGACAGGGTGTTTTTGATTTTGACGAGCAGTACTTC
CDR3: CASPRQRQGVFDFDEQYF

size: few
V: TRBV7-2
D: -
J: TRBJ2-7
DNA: TGTGCCAGCACCGTCTCGGGAGCGCACTACGAGCAGTACTTC
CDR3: CASTVSGAHYEQYF

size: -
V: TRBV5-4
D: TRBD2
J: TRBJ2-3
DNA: TGTGCCAGCAGCTTAGCGGGAGGGCCTATAAGGGATACGCAGTATTTT
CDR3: CASSLAGGPIRDTQYF

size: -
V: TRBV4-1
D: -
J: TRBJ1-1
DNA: TGCGCCAGCAGCCAAGACCGGAACACTGAAGCTTTCTTT
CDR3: CASSQDRNTEAFF

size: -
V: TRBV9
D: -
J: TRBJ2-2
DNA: TGTGCCAGCAGCGTCGGACTCTCGACGAACACCGGGGAGCTGTTTTTT
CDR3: CASSVGLSTNTGELFF

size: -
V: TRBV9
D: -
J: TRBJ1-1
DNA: TGTGCCAGCAGCGTAGTGGCAGGCCTTGAAGCTTTCTTT
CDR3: CASSVVAGLEAFF

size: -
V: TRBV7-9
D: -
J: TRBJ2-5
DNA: TGTGCCAGCAGCCTCCTATCTCTACAAGAGACCCAGTACTTC
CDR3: CASSLLSLQETQYF

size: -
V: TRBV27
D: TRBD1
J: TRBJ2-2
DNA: TGTGCCAGCAGAGGGACAGTGAACACCGGGGAGCTGTTTTTT
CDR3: CASRGTVNTGELFF

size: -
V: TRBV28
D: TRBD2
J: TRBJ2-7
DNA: TGTGCCAGCACAGCGGGATCCTCCTACGAGCAGTACTTC
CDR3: CASTAGSSYEQYF

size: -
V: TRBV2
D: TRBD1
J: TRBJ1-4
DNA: TGTGCCAGCAGTGTCCAGGGGGCCAGGGAAAAACTGTTTTTT
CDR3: CASSVQGAREKLFF

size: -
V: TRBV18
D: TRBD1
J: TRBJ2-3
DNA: TGTGCCAGCTCTTCGCCGGGACAGGGGGCACATACGCAGTATTTT
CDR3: CASSSPGQGAHTQYF

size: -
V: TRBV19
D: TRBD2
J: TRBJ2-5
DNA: TGTGCCAGTAGTATCGCGACTAGCGGCGAAGAGACCCAGTACTTC
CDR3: CASSIATSGEETQYF

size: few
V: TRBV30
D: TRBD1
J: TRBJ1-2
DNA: TGTGCCTCCTCAGGGGGCTCTAACTATGGCTACACCTTC
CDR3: CASSGGSNYGYTF

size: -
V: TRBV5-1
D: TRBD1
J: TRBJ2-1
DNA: TGCGCCAGCAGCTTGGCGGGGACAGGGAGGCGAAATGAGCAGTTCTTC
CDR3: CASSLAGTGRRNEQFF

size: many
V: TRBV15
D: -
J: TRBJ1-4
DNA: TGTGCCACCAGCAGAGGTGGACAGTTAGAGGAAAAACTGTTTTTT
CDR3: CATSRGGQLEEKLFF

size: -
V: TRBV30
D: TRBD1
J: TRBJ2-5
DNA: TGTGCCTGGAGTGTACAGGGGGAGACCCAGTACTTC
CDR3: CAWSVQGETQYF